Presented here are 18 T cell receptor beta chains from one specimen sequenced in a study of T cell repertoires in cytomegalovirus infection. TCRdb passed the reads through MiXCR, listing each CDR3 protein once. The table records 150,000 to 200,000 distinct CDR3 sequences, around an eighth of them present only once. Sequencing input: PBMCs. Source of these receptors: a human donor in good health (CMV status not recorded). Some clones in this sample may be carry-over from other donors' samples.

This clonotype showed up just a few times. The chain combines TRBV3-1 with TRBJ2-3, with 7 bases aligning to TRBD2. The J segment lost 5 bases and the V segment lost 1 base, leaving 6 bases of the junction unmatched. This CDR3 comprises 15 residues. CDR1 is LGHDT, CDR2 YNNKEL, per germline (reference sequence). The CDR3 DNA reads TGTGCCAGCAGCCAAGTACTAGCGCAAGTAGATACGCAGTATTTT. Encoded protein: CASSQVLAQVDTQYF.

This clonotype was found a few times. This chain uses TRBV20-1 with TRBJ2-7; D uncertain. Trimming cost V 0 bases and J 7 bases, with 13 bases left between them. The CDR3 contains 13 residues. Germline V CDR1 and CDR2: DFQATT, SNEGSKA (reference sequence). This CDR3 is CSARDRILEEQYF. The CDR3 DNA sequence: TGCAGTGCTAGAGACAGAATCCTAGAGGAGCAGTACTTC.

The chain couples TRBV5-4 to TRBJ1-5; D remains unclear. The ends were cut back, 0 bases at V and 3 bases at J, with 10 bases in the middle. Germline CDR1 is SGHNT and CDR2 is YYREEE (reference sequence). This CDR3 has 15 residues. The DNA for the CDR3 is TGTGCCAGCAGCTTGGGAGGGAGTGACAATCAGCCCCAGCATTTT. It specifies CASSLGGSDNQPQHF.

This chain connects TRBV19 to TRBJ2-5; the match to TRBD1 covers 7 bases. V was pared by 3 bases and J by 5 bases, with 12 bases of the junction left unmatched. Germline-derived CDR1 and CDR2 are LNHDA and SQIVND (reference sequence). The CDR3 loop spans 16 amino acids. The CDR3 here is CASSIGFTGTVETQYF. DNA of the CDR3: TGTGCCAGTAGTATCGGCTTTACCGGGACAGTGGAGACCCAGTACTTC.

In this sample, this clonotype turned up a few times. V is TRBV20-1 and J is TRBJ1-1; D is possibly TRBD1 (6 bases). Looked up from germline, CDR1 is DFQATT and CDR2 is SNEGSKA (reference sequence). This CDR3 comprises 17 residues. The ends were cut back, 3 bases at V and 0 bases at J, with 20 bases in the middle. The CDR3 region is CSARLLDSLIMNTEAFF. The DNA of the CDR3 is TGCAGTGCTAGGCTATTGGACAGCCTCATAATGAACACTGAAGCTTTCTTT.

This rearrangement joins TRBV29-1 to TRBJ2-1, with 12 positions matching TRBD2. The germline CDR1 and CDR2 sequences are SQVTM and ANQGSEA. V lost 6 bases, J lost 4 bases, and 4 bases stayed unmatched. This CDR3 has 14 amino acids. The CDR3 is CSVYGLAGYNEQFF. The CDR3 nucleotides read TGCAGCGTCTACGGACTAGCGGGATACAATGAGCAGTTCTTC.

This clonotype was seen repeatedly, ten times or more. The CDR3 loop is CSVEGLGEKLFF. Here the CDR3 DNA reads TGCAGCGTTGAAGGTCTAGGGGAAAAACTGTTTTTT. The chain has TRBV29-1 and TRBJ1-4; D unclear. Germline CDR1 is SQVTM and CDR2 is ANQGSEA. This CDR3 has 12 residues. Trimming stripped 1 base from V and 8 bases from J, with 8 bases between.

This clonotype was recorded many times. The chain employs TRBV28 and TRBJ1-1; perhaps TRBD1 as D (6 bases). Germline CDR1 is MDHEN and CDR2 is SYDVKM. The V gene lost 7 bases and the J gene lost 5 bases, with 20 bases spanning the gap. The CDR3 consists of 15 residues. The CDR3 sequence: CASKVGGTGGTEAFF. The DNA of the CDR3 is TGTGCCAGCAAGGTAGGGGGTACGGGAGGAACTGAAGCTTTCTTT.

The CDR3, as DNA: TGTGCCAGCAGTTCCCCTCCCCCAGGGTCTTGGAACTCACCCCTCCACTTT. It is translated as CASSSPPPGSWNSPLHF. The V and J genes are TRBV28 and TRBJ1-6, with D possibly TRBD1 on 5 matching bases. This CDR3 comprises 17 residues. The germline V gene encodes CDR1 MDHEN and CDR2 SYDVKM. With 4 bases removed from V and 10 bases from J, the gap between germline ends came to 23 bases.

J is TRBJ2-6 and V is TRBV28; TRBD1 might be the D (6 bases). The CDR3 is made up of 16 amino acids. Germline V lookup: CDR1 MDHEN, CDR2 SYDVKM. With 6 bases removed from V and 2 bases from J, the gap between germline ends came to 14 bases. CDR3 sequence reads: CASSRNRVAGANVLTF. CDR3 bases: TGTGCCAGCAGCCGAAACAGGGTGGCTGGGGCCAACGTCCTGACTTTC.

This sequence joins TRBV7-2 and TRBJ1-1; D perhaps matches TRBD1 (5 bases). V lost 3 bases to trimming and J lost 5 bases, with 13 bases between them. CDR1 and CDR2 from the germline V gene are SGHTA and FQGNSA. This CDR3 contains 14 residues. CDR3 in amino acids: CASSFGTSVTEAFF. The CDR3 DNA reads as TGTGCCAGCAGCTTCGGGACGTCGGTGACTGAAGCTTTCTTT.

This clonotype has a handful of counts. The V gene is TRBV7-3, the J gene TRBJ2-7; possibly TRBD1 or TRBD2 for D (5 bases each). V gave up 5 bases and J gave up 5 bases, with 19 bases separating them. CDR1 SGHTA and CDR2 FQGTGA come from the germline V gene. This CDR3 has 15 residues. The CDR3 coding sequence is TGTGCCAGCAGCCCCTCCGGGACGGCGATTAACGAGCAGTACTTC. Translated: CASSPSGTAINEQYF. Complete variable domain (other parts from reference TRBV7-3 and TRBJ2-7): GAGVSQTPSNKVTEKGKYVELRCDPISGHTALYWYRQSLGQGPEFLIYFQGTGAADDSGLPNDRFFAVRPEGSVSTLKIQRTERGDSAVYLCASSPSGTAINEQYFGPGTRLTVT.

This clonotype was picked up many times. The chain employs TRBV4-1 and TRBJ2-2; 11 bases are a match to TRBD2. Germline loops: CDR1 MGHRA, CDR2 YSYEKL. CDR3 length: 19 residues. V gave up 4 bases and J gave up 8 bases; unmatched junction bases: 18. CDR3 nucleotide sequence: TGCGCCAGCAGCCCCCGGGAGATAGCGGGAGGGGATCGTGGGGGGGAGCTGTTTTTT. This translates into CASSPREIAGGDRGGELFF.

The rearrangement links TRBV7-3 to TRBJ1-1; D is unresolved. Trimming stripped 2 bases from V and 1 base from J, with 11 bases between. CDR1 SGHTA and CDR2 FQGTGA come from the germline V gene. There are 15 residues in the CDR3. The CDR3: CASSLERAPNTEAFF. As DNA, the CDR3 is TGTGCCAGCAGCTTAGAAAGGGCCCCGAACACTGAAGCTTTCTTT.

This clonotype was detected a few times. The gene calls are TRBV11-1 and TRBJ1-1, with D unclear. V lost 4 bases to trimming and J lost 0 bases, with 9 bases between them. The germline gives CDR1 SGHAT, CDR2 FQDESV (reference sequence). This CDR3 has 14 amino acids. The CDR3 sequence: CASSSRTLNTEAFF. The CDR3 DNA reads TGTGCCAGCAGCTCCCGGACCCTGAACACTGAAGCTTTCTTT.

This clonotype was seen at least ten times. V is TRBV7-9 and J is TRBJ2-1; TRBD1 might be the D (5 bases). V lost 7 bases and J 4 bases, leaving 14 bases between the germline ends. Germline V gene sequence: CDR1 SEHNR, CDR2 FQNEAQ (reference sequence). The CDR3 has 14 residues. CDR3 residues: CASILQVGYNEQFF. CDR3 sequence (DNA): TGTGCCAGCATCCTACAGGTTGGTTACAATGAGCAGTTCTTC.

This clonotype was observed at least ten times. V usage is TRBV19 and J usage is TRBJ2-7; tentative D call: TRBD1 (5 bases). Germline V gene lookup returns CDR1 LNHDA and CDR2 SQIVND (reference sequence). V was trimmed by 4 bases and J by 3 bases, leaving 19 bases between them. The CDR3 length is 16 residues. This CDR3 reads CASSRQSRSNFYEQYF. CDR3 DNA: TGTGCCAGTAGTAGACAGAGCCGATCGAATTTCTACGAGCAGTACTTC.

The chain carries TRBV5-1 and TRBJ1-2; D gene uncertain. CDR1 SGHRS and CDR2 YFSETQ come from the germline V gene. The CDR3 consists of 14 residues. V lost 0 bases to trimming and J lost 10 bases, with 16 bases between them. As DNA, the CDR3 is TGCGCCAGCAGCTTGGATGGCACCACGAGGTACTACACCTTC. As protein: CASSLDGTTRYYTF.